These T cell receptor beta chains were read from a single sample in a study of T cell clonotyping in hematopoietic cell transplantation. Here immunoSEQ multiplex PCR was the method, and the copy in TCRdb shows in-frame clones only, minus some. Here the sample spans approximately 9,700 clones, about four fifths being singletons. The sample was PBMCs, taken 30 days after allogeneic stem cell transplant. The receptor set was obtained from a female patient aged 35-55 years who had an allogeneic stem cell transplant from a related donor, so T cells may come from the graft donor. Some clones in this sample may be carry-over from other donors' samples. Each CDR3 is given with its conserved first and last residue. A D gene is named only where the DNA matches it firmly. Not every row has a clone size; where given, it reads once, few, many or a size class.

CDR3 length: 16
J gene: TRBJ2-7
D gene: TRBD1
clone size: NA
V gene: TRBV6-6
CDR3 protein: CASSPDRGRVTYEQYF
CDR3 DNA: TGTGCCAGCAGCCCGGACAGGGGGCGGGTCACCTACGAGCAGTACTTC

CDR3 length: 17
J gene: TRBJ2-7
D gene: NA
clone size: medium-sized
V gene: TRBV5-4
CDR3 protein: CASSLASDSPSFYEQYF
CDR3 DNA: TGTGCCAGCAGCTTGGCCTCGGACAGTCCCTCCTTCTACGAGCAGTACTTC

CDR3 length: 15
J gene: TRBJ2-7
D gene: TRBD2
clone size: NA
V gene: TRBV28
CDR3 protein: CASSPHLAGRYEQYF
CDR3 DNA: TGTGCCAGCAGTCCCCATCTAGCGGGACGCTACGAGCAGTACTTC

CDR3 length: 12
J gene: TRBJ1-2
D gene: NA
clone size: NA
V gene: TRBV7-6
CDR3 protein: CASSNPGDGYTF
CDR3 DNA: TGTGCCAGCAGCAATCCAGGGGACGGCTACACCTTC

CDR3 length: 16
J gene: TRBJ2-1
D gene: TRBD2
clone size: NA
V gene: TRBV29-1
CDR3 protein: CSVRQLSGSRYNEQFF
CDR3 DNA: TGCAGCGTTCGCCAACTGAGCGGGAGTAGGTACAATGAGCAGTTCTTC

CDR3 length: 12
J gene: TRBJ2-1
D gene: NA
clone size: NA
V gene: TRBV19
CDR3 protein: CASSIDRDEQFF
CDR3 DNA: TGTGCCAGTAGTATAGATCGCGATGAGCAGTTCTTC

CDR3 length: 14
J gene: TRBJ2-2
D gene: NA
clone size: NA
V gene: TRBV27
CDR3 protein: CASSLKRNTGELFF
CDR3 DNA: TGTGCCAGCAGTTTAAAGCGGAACACCGGGGAGCTGTTTTTT

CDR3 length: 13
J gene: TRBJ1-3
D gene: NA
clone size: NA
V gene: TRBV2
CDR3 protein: CASRGQGGNTIYF
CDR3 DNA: TGTGCCAGCCGGGGCCAAGGAGGAAACACCATATATTTT

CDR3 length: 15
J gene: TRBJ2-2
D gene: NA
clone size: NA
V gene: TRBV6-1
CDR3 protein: CASSEAAMGTGELFF
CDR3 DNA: TGTGCCAGCAGTGAAGCAGCGATGGGAACCGGGGAGCTGTTTTTT

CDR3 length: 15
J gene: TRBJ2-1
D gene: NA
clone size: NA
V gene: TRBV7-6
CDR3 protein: CASSLRVGLNNEQFF
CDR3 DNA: TGTGCCAGCAGCCTCCGGGTAGGGTTGAACAATGAGCAGTTCTTC